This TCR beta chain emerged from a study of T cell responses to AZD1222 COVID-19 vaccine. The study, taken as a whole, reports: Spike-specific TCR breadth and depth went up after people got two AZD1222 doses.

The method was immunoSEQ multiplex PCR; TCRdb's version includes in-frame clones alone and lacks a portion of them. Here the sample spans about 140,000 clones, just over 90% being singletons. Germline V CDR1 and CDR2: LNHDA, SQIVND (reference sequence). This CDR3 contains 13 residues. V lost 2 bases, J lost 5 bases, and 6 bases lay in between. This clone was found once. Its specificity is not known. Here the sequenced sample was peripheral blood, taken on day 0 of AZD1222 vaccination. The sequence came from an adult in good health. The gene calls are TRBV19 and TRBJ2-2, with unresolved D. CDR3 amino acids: CASSIQDTGELFF. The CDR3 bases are TGTGCCAGTAGTATACAGGATACCGGGGAGCTGTTTTTT. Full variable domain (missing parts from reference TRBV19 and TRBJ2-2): DGGITQSPKYLFRKEGQNVTLSCEQNLNHDAMYWYRQDPGQGLRLIYYSQIVNDFQKGDIAEGYSVSREKKESFPLTVTSAQKNPTAFYLCASSIQDTGELFFGEGSRLTVL.